A selection of T cell receptor beta chains follows, all from one sample in a study of HIV-infected children after antiretroviral therapy interruption. In TCRdb, the 3' RACE reads were re-called with MiXCR into one record per CDR3 protein. The sample lists over 15,000 distinct CDR3 sequences, roughly 3.4% seen once, with 5% to 6% in the top ten. The specimen was CD45RA+ CD4+ T cells from PBMCs, collected from a donor given antiretroviral therapy, either interrupted or continuous. The receptors were sampled from a child between 2 and 17 years old with HIV. CDR3s include the opening cysteine and the closing phenylalanine or tryptophan. D genes are given only for firm matches. The listing skips clone size in some rows; elsewhere it reads once, few, many or a size class.

many	NA	TRBV7-9	TRBJ2-1	TGTGCCAGCAGCCTAGTGCAGGTGCAGCTGTTCTTC	CASSLVQVQLFF
many	TRBD1	TRBV6-2/TRBV6-3	TRBJ2-7	TGTGCCAGCAGTTACCTCTTCGAGACAGGGGGTTACGAGCAGTACTTC	CASSYLFETGGYEQYF
many	NA	TRBV2	TRBJ1-1	TGTGCCAGCAGTGATCGGGGGACTGAAGCTTTCTTT	CASSDRGTEAFF
many	NA	TRBV11-2	TRBJ1-1	TGTGCCAGCAGCTTAGACAGGGACACTGAAGCTTTCTTT	CASSLDRDTEAFF
many	NA	TRBV19	TRBJ1-2	TGTGCCAGTACCTCACAACCCGGTAACTATGGCTACACCTTC	CASTSQPGNYGYTF
many	TRBD1	TRBV7-2	TRBJ1-6	TGTGCCAGCAGCCCTTACTTCGACAGGGTGATAGATTCACCCCTCCACTTT	CASSPYFDRVIDSPLHF
many	NA	TRBV27	TRBJ1-1	TGTGCCAGCAGGAGTCGGGGATTTCGCGGTGAAGCTTTCTTT	CASRSRGFRGEAFF
many	NA	TRBV20-1	TRBJ1-4	TGCAGTGCTATGGACGGTAATGAAAAACTGTTTTTT	CSAMDGNEKLFF
many	NA	TRBV7-2	TRBJ2-7	TGTGCCAGCAGCTTAGTCGGGCCCAGGACGTACGAGCAGTACTTC	CASSLVGPRTYEQYF
many	TRBD2	TRBV7-2	TRBJ2-1	TGTGCCAGCAGCTTAGCCGGGGGGATGCGCAATGAGCAGTTCTTC	CASSLAGGMRNEQFF
NA	NA	TRBV3-1	TRBJ2-1	TGTGCCAGCAGCCAAGAATTTCCGGGGGCATTCTACAATGAGCAGTTCTTC	CASSQEFPGAFYNEQFF
many	NA	TRBV5-1	TRBJ2-2	TGCGCCAGCAGTTCCGAGCTTGGGGTCCCCGGGGAGCTGTTTTTT	CASSSELGVPGELFF
many	NA	TRBV7-6	TRBJ2-4	TGTGCCAGCAGTGAACATAGGGACCAGGAGTACTTC	CASSEHRDQEYF
NA	NA	TRBV29-1	TRBJ2-7	TGCAGCGTTGGAAGACCCTACGAGCAGTACTTC	CSVGRPYEQYF
NA	NA	TRBV5-6	TRBJ2-1	TGTGCCAGCAGCTTGCCGGGGGAGCAGTTCTTC	CASSLPGEQFF
many	TRBD1	TRBV5-5	TRBJ2-3	TGTGCCAGCAGCCTCGGGACAGGCGCTAGCACAGATACGCAGTATTTT	CASSLGTGASTDTQYF
many	NA	TRBV4-1	TRBJ2-1	TGCGCCAGCAGCCAAAATGTAGATGAGCAGTTCTTC	CASSQNVDEQFF
many	NA	TRBV5-1	TRBJ1-6	TGCGCCAGCAGCTTGGCCATGGTGGGGTCACCCCTCCACTTT	CASSLAMVGSPLHF
medium-sized	TRBD1	TRBV15	TRBJ1-4	TGTGCCACCAGCGAGAGTACAGGGGCGAGGGAAAAACTGTTTTTT	CATSESTGAREKLFF
many	TRBD1	TRBV6-5	TRBJ2-5	TGTGCCAGCAGTGCCTTTCAGGGGGCGCGGGACACCCAGTACTTT	CASSAFQGARDTQYF
medium-sized	NA	TRBV5-5	TRBJ1-6	TGTGCCAGCAGCTCCGGGACACGGACTAATTCACCCCTCCACTTT	CASSSGTRTNSPLHF
many	NA	TRBV14	TRBJ2-1	TGTGCCAGCAGCCAAGTCCGGTTCTCCTACAATGAGCAGTTCTTC	CASSQVRFSYNEQFF
many	TRBD1	TRBV4-2	TRBJ2-7	TGTGCCAGCAGCCAAGCACAGGGGGCGCGAGAACAGTACTTC	CASSQAQGAREQYF
many	TRBD1	TRBV28	TRBJ2-1	TGTGCCAGCAGTCTATGGGGACAGGGTCAAGCCAATGAGCAGTTCTTC	CASSLWGQGQANEQFF
many	NA	TRBV6-1	TRBJ2-7	TGTGCCAGCAGTGATTTTGGTCCCCGCACCCCACCCTACGAGCAGTACTTC	CASSDFGPRTPPYEQYF
NA	TRBD2	TRBV5-1	TRBJ2-3	TGCGCCAGCAGCTTGGAGCGGGGGGGCGGCACAGATACGCAGTATTTT	CASSLERGGGTDTQYF
many	TRBD1	TRBV25-1	TRBJ1-1	TGTGCCAGCAGGACAGGGTTGAGGAACACTGAAGCTTTCTTT	CASRTGLRNTEAFF
many	TRBD1	TRBV7-9	TRBJ2-7	TGTGCCAGCAGCTCCCTCAGCGCAACCGGGACAGACGAGCAGTACTTC	CASSSLSATGTDEQYF
many	NA	TRBV7-2	TRBJ2-7	TGTGCAAGTCGCTTTCCCCGGGACATACTCTACGAGCAGTACTTC	CASRFPRDILYEQYF
many	TRBD2	TRBV7-3	TRBJ2-5	TGTGCCAGCAGCTTAGCGGGGGGCATCCAAGAGACCCAGTACTTC	CASSLAGGIQETQYF
many	TRBD1	TRBV23-1	TRBJ1-5	TGCGCCAGCGGTTACCAGCCGGGACAGCCGATGAATAACCACTTCGGTAGCAATCAGCCCCAGCATTTT	CASGYQPGQPMNNHFGSNQPQHF
many	NA	TRBV27	TRBJ2-5	TGTGCCAGCAGTCCCAAACAGGGCTTCCCCGAGACCCAGTACTTC	CASSPKQGFPETQYF
many	TRBD1	TRBV6-5	TRBJ2-1	TGTGCCAGCAGTGTCCACCGGGACAGGGGCAATGAGCAGTTCTTC	CASSVHRDRGNEQFF
many	TRBD1	TRBV7-2	TRBJ2-5	TGTGCCAGCAGCTTGTTGACAGGGTACGAAGAGACCCAGTACTTC	CASSLLTGYEETQYF
many	NA	TRBV4-1	TRBJ1-3	TGCGCCAGCAGCCAGCCTACCCGCGGGGCCCGGGCTGGAAACACCATATATTTT	CASSQPTRGARAGNTIYF
many	TRBD1	TRBV4-1	TRBJ1-1	TGCGCCAGCAGCCAAGGTGGGACAGGGGGGAACACTGAAGCTTTCTTT	CASSQGGTGGNTEAFF
many	NA	TRBV28	TRBJ2-7	TGTGCCAGCAGTTCATCCGAGCAGTACTTC	CASSSSEQYF
many	TRBD2	TRBV6-1	TRBJ2-1	TGTGCCAGCAGTGAAGCTGGCTTGGGGGGGTCGCAGTTCTTC	CASSEAGLGGSQFF
many	TRBD1	TRBV30	TRBJ2-3	TGTGCCATGCGCGGACAGGGCCACACAGATACGCAGTATTTT	CAMRGQGHTDTQYF
many	NA	TRBV24-1	TRBJ2-5	TGTGCCACCAGTGACCCCGACGGTAAAGAGACCCAGTACTTC	CATSDPDGKETQYF
many	NA	TRBV12-3/TRBV12-4	TRBJ2-7	TGTGCAAGCAGCTTGGGGACTGGGGGGGCGCGAGAACAGTACTTC	CASSLGTGGAREQYF
many	NA	TRBV30	TRBJ1-6	TGTGCCTGGAGACAGGGTTCCTATAATTCGCCCCTCTACTTT	CAWRQGSYNSPLYF
many	NA	TRBV11-2	TRBJ1-3	TGTGCCAGCACCGGGGGGGTCTCTGGAAACACCATATATTTT	CASTGGVSGNTIYF
many	NA	TRBV28	TRBJ1-3	TGTGCCAGCCGCCCCACGGGACAACTGTCTGGAAACACCATATATTTT	CASRPTGQLSGNTIYF
many	NA	TRBV2	TRBJ2-1	TGTGCCAGCAGCCCTGGCAGGGGTCCCTACAATGAGCAGTTCTTC	CASSPGRGPYNEQFF
few	TRBD2	TRBV7-2	TRBJ2-1	TGTGCCAGCAGCTTGGGGGAGGGGAACTACAATGAGCAGTTCTTC	CASSLGEGNYNEQFF
many	NA	TRBV24-1	TRBJ1-1	TGTGCCACCGCCGACGTCAGGCTTAGAGCTTTCTTT	CATADVRLRAFF
medium-sized	NA	TRBV11-3	TRBJ2-7	TGTGCCAGCAGCGGGGGTTGGCCAGCGGAGTCCTACGAGCAGTACTTC	CASSGGWPAESYEQYF
many	TRBD2	TRBV12-3/TRBV12-4	TRBJ2-7	TGTGCCAGCAATCGCGGGGGAAACTACGAGCAGTACTTC	CASNRGGNYEQYF